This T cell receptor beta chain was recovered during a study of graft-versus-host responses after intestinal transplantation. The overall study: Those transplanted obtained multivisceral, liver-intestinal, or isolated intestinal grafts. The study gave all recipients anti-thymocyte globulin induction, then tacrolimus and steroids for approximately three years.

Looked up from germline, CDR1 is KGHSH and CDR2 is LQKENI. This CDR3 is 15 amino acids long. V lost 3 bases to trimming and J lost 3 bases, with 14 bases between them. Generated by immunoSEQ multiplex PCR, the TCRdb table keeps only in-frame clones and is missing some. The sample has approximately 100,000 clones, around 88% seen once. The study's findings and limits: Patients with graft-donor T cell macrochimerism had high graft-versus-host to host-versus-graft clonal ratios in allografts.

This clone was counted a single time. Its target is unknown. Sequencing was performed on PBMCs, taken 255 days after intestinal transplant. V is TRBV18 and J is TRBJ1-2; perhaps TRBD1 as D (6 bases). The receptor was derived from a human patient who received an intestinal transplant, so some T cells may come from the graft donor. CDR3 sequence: CASSPTGFMDYGYTF. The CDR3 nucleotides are TGTGCCAGCTCACCCACAGGGTTTATGGACTATGGCTACACCTTC. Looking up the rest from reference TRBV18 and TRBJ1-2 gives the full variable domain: NAGVMQNPRHLVRRRGQEARLRCSPMKGHSHVYWYRQLPEEGLKFMVYLQKENIIDESGMPKERFSAEFPKEGPSILRIQQVVRGDSAAYFCASSPTGFMDYGYTFGSGTRLTVV.